This T cell receptor beta chain emerged from a study of regulatory T cells in long-lasting Graves disease. Documented time point: newly diagnosed GD, antithyroid drugs for less than 3 months. PBMC RNA served as the TCR library source. Trimming removed 2 bases from V and 10 bases from J, with 15 bases in between. Germline-derived CDR1 and CDR2 are MGHRA and YSYEKL. There are 15 residues in the CDR3. Investigators prepared the TCR beta libraries by applying iRepertoire HTBI primers and Arm-PCR of CDR3 regions. TCRdb independently ran MiXCR on the multiplex PCR reads; one entry per CDR3 protein. The sample has about 530,000 distinct CDR3 sequences; about 16% are singletons. These data were also reused for a study on T cells in Graves' hyperthyroidism and ophthalmopathy.

The TCR comes from a middle-aged woman with Graves disease. Material: peripheral blood mononuclear cells (PBMCs), obtained at new diagnosis, from a patient treated with antithyroid drugs. This chain joins TRBV4-1 and TRBJ1-6, with D hard to call. The CDR3 sequence is CASSQIGRTLSPLHF. CDR3 nucleotide sequence: TGCGCCAGCAGCCAAATCGGCAGGACGCTCTCACCCCTCCACTTT.